These 10 T cell receptor beta chains came from one sample sequenced in a study of tumor-infiltrating lymphocytes in primary liver carcinoma. Production of TCR beta cDNA used roughly 480 ng total RNA together with a constant-region primer. Amplification in three nested multiplex PCR rounds with slightly modified ARM-PCR gave rise to TCR beta libraries. TRBV1-TRBV30 forward primers paired with a C-beta reverse primer drove the first two PCR rounds, roughly 10 cycles each. TCRdb fed the multiplex PCR reads into MiXCR, producing one record per CDR3 protein. The sample records fewer than 350,000 distinct CDR3 sequences, roughly 60% being singletons. Germline DNA was extracted alongside blood RNA, which was obtained from unsorted whole blood. Sequenced material: peripheral blood. Receptor source: a man aged 35 to 55 with primary liver carcinoma and hepatitis B virus infection.

As concerns this clonotype: This likely comes from a read error, as the CDR3 has no conserved phenylalanine or tryptophan at its end. The limits of the CDR3 on the DNA are not certain, so only TCRdb's listed CDR3 is given. The genes are TRBV6-2 or TRBV6-3 and TRBJ2-7; no check of the table's D call, TRBD2, against the DNA was made. Germline CDR1 and CDR2: MNHEY and SVGEGT. The CDR3 comprises 13 residues, both ends counted. The CDR3 sequence is CASRLAGSYERYI.

As regards this clonotype: A read error may explain this, as a much larger clone is one base away. V usage is TRBV29-1 and J usage is TRBJ1-2, with TRBD1 as a possible D gene (6 bases). This CDR3 contains 12 residues. V dropped 4 bases and J dropped 8 bases, with 14 bases sitting between them. CDR1 is SQVTM and CDR2 is ANQGSEA in the germline V gene. The CDR3, as DNA: TGCAGCGTTGGAGCGGGGGCTAGGGGCTACACCTTC. Protein sequence: CSVGAGARGYTF.

With regard to this clonotype: A much larger clone sits a single nucleotide away, making a read error possible. The CDR3 does not close with the conserved phenylalanine or tryptophan, likely indicating a read error. The V call is TRBV6-5, the J call TRBJ2-2; D remains ambiguous. This CDR3 spans 13 amino acids. The germline gives CDR1 MNHEY, CDR2 SVGAGI. The germline V and J ends were trimmed by 0 bases and 9 bases, with 8 bases remaining between them. In DNA form, the CDR3 reads TGTGCCAGCAGTTACTCAACGCAACGGGAGCTGTTTCTT. Translated: CASSYSTQRELFL.

Concerning this clonotype: Here the CDR3 omits its conserved ending phenylalanine or tryptophan, so a read error is the likely source. The chain carries TRBV29-1 and TRBJ2-5; tentatively, D is TRBD2 (6 bases). Deletions cut 8 bases from V and 4 bases from J, with 17 bases between. Germline V gene sequence: CDR1 SQVTM, CDR2 ANQGSEA. This CDR3 region has 13 residues. CDR3 coding DNA: TGCAGCTCATCAGCGGAGGGCCGAGAGACCCAGTACCTC. The encoded protein is CSSSAEGRETQYL.

A few counts support this clonotype. The CDR3 region has the DNA TGTGCCAGCAGACCCGGGACAGCGTTACTCTACGAGCAGTACTTC. Translating gives CASRPGTALLYEQYF. V is TRBV28 and J is TRBJ2-7; 7 nucleotides agree with TRBD1. With 6 bases clipped from V and 3 bases from J, the junction kept 11 bases outside the gene matches. The CDR3 loop spans 15 amino acids. Germline loops: CDR1 MDHEN, CDR2 SYDVKM. The full variable domain, completed using reference TRBV28 and TRBJ2-7, is DVKVTQSSRYLVKRTGEKVFLECVQDMDHENMFWYRQDPGLGLRLIYFSYDVKMKEKGDIPEGYSVSREKKERFSLILESASTNQTSMYLCASRPGTALLYEQYFGPGTRLTVT.

This clonotype occurred once. A much larger clone lies a single base off, so this may be a read error. The gene calls are TRBV10-3 and TRBJ2-1, with 14 bases aligning to TRBD2. Germline CDR1 ENHRY, CDR2 SYGVKD. This CDR3 has 15 residues. This CDR3 reads CAIRPGLAGVNDQFF. The CDR3 nucleotides read TGTGCCATCAGGCCGGGACTAGCGGGAGTCAATGATCAGTTCTTC.

This clonotype was recorded once. A much larger clone sits a single nucleotide away, making a read error possible. The chain has TRBV5-4 and TRBJ2-6, with D possibly matching TRBD2 (5 bases). This CDR3 is 15 amino acids long. Germline-derived CDR1 and CDR2 are SGHNT and YYREEE (reference sequence). The CDR3 sequence is CTSSSSRAGANVLTF. The CDR3 DNA follows: TGTACCAGCAGCTCTTCGCGGGCTGGGGCCAACGTCCTGACTTTC.

This clonotype appeared once. The DNA for the CDR3 is TGTGCCAGCAGCCCAGAAGGGACAAGGCCTGCAGATACGCAGTATTTT. Its protein product is CASSPEGTRPADTQYF. The chain combines TRBV6-1 with TRBJ2-3; weak D call: TRBD1 (6 bases). This CDR3 comprises 16 residues. Trimming took 6 bases from V and 4 from J, leaving 20 bases between them. Per germline, CDR1 MNHNS and CDR2 SASEGT.

The V gene is TRBV6-2 or TRBV6-3, the J gene TRBJ2-1; D tentatively fits TRBD1 or TRBD2 (5 bases each). The V end lost 0 bases, the J end lost 7 bases, and 10 bases lay between the germline ends. This CDR3 comprises 14 residues. Germline CDR1 and CDR2: MNHEY and SVGEGT. The CDR3 coding sequence is TGTGCCAGCAGTTACTCGGGGGAGACTAATGAGCAGTTCTTC. Translation gives CASSYSGETNEQFF.

CDR3 nucleotide sequence: TGTGCCAGCAGCTCCAGGACTAGCGCTAGCACAGATACGCAGTATTTT. The encoded protein is CASSSRTSASTDTQYF. The chain links TRBV13 to TRBJ2-3, with TRBD2 matching over 9 bases. There are 16 residues in the CDR3. Germline CDR1 reads PRHDT; CDR2 reads FYEKMQ (reference sequence). V dropped 4 bases and J dropped 0; count of bases not matched to a gene: 5.